Listed below are T cell receptor beta chains from one sample, sequenced in a study of cytomegalovirus exposure and HLA in healthy donors. Some clones are missing from TCRdb's copy, which holds only in-frame ones; the method was immunoSEQ multiplex PCR. The table has about 180,000 clones, just under 80% seen once. Sequenced input: PBMCs. All receptors come from a man aged 25 to 40 in good health and CMV-seronegative. CDR3s include the opening cysteine and the closing phenylalanine or tryptophan. The D gene is left open where the match is weak. Not all rows give a size; the values are once, few, many and, for expanded clones, a class.

>-|TRBJ2-5|-|TRBV28
CASSPAGQYQETQYF
TGTGCCAGCAGTCCGGCGGGGCAATACCAAGAGACCCAGTACTTC
>TRBD1|TRBJ2-7|few|TRBV11-3
CASSLFGDSYEQYF
TGTGCCAGCAGCTTATTCGGGGACAGCTACGAGCAGTACTTC
>TRBD1|TRBJ1-4|-|TRBV14
CASSTAGTVLEKLFF
TGTGCCAGCAGCACAGCCGGGACAGTATTAGAAAAACTGTTTTTT
>-|TRBJ1-5|-|TRBV7-2
CASSLSQGHQPQHF
TGTGCCAGCAGCTTATCTCAGGGTCATCAGCCCCAGCATTTT
>-|TRBJ2-5|-|TRBV30
CAWSVPGGGGTQYF
TGTGCCTGGAGTGTACCTGGAGGAGGAGGGACCCAGTACTTC
>TRBD1|TRBJ2-5|-|TRBV6-5
CASSWDSKETQYF
TGTGCCAGCAGCTGGGACAGCAAAGAGACCCAGTACTTC
>TRBD2|TRBJ2-7|-|TRBV28
CASRGVAGSKSYEQYF
TGTGCCAGCAGGGGGGTAGCGGGTTCTAAGTCTTACGAGCAGTACTTC
>-|TRBJ2-7|once|TRBV28
CASSFQGRSGEQYF
TGTGCCAGCAGTTTCCAAGGAAGGAGTGGCGAGCAGTACTTC
>-|TRBJ2-5|-|TRBV6-1
CASSVEQAAGTQYF
TGTGCCAGCAGTGTGGAACAGGCGGCCGGGACCCAGTACTTC
>-|TRBJ1-5|-|TRBV4-1
CASSQDRGNQPQHF
TGCGCCAGCAGCCAAGACAGGGGTAATCAGCCCCAGCATTTT
>-|TRBJ1-4|-|TRBV7-9
CASSLRVTTNEKLFF
TGTGCCAGCAGCTTAAGAGTTACAACTAATGAAAAACTGTTTTTT
>-|TRBJ2-1|-|TRBV11-3
CASSKGLIPYNEQFF
TGTGCCAGCAGCAAAGGACTCATACCTTACAATGAGCAGTTCTTC
>TRBD1|TRBJ2-7|-|TRBV2
CASVRDREYEQYF
TGTGCCAGCGTCCGGGACAGGGAGTACGAGCAGTACTTC
>-|TRBJ2-7|-|TRBV14
CASSQVIGAAYF
TGTGCCAGCAGCCAAGTAATAGGGGCAGCGTACTTC
>TRBD1|TRBJ2-4|-|TRBV5-4
CASSLAQGAGDIQYF
TGTGCCAGCAGCTTGGCCCAGGGGGCAGGGGACATTCAGTACTTC